The 27 T cell receptor beta chains given below trace back to one sample, sequenced in a study of identical twins. MiXCR, applied by TCRdb to the 5' RACE reads, yields one record per CDR3 protein. The sample contains about 280,000 distinct CDR3 sequences, about 8.3% of which appear only once. The same data also contributed to another study, on yellow fever vaccine responses in identical twins.

Sequencing was carried out using memory (CD45RO+) T cells sorted from blood. Receptors were obtained from a woman aged 18-30 years in good health.

The chain uses TRBV3-1 and TRBJ2-2, with D perhaps TRBD2 (5 bases). The CDR3 is 12 residues long. V gave up 1 base and J gave up 8 bases, with 5 bases separating them. Germline assignment: CDR1 LGHDT and CDR2 YNNKEL (reference sequence). In DNA form, the CDR3 reads TGTGCCAGCAGCCAAGGAGGGGGGGAGCTGTTTTTT. It codes for CASSQGGGELFF.

This clonotype came up many times. This chain uses TRBV7-8 with TRBJ2-3; D not certain. The CDR3 has 13 residues. Deletions cut 5 bases from V and 5 bases from J, with 11 bases between. CDR1 and CDR2 from the germline V gene are SGHVS and FQNEAQ. The CDR3 coding sequence is TGTGCCAGCAGCCCTACCTACATAGATACGCAGTATTTT. Amino acids: CASSPTYIDTQYF. The entire variable domain, with the rest obtained from reference TRBV7-8 and TRBJ2-3, is as follows: GAGVSQSPRYKVAKRGQDVALRCDPISGHVSLFWYQQALGQGPEFLTYFQNEAQLDKSGLPSDRFFAERPEGSVSTLKIQRTQQEDSAVYLCASSPTYIDTQYFGPGTRLTVL.

This clonotype was counted only a few times. V usage is TRBV5-1 and J usage is TRBJ1-2; D is ambiguous. The CDR3 has 14 amino acids. Trimming cost V 0 bases and J 1 base, with 7 bases left between them. Germline V gene sequence: CDR1 SGHRS, CDR2 YFSETQ. CDR3 sequence reads: CASSLELDNYGYTF. CDR3 coding DNA: TGCGCCAGCAGCTTGGAACTGGATAACTATGGCTACACCTTC.

Many counts were recorded for this clonotype. The genes are TRBV29-1 and TRBJ1-1; TRBD1 matches 8 bases. V lost 3 bases and J lost 1; bases outside the gene matches: 7. This CDR3 region has 15 residues. Germline loops: CDR1 SQVTM, CDR2 ANQGSEA. CDR3 sequence: CSVEPGGAGNTEAFF. In nucleotides, the CDR3 is TGCAGCGTTGAGCCAGGGGGCGCCGGGAACACTGAAGCTTTCTTT.

The chain has TRBV4-1 and TRBJ2-3; tentatively, D is TRBD2 (6 bases). This CDR3 is 17 amino acids long. V dropped 1 base and J dropped 4 bases, with 18 bases sitting between them. Germline CDR1 and CDR2: MGHRA and YSYEKL. The CDR3 loop reads CASSQGKARDLADTQYF. CDR3 bases: TGCGCCAGCAGCCAAGGAAAGGCGCGGGACCTGGCAGATACGCAGTATTTT.

This clonotype was detected many times. The genes are TRBV12-3 or TRBV12-4 and TRBJ1-2, with D perhaps matching TRBD1 (5 bases). The CDR3 runs to 15 residues. V lost 6 bases, J lost 0 bases, and 14 bases lay in between. The CDR3 is CASRSRTNSNYGYTF. The CDR3 coding sequence is TGTGCCAGCAGAAGCAGGACAAATTCTAACTATGGCTACACCTTC.

This chain joins TRBV6-5 and TRBJ2-5; TRBD1 matches 7 bases. The germline V gene has CDR1 MNHEY and CDR2 SVGAGI. The CDR3 loop spans 14 amino acids. Trimming took 4 bases from V and 3 from J; bases not matched to a gene: 5. The CDR3 region has the DNA TGTGCCAGCAGTTCTTGGGACAGTGAAGAGACCCAGTACTTC. Translating gives CASSSWDSEETQYF.

At least ten counts were recorded for this clonotype. The chain employs TRBV6-2 or TRBV6-3 and TRBJ1-6, with a possible D match to TRBD1 (6 bases). Trimming stripped 5 bases from V and 7 bases from J, with 15 bases between. The length of the CDR3 is 15 residues. Germline V lookup: CDR1 MNHEY, CDR2 SVGEGT. The DNA for the CDR3 is TGTGCCAGCAGTGACCCGGGGCAGGGGAATTCACCCCTCCACTTT. Protein sequence: CASSDPGQGNSPLHF.

At least ten counts were recorded for this clonotype. The chain recombines TRBV12-3 or TRBV12-4 with TRBJ1-2; tentative D call: TRBD1 (6 bases). This CDR3 is 13 amino acids long. The V and J ends lost 6 bases and 10 bases respectively, with 18 bases between them. The DNA of the CDR3 is TGTGCCAGCAGAGCAACAGGGTTTTATATCTACACCTTC. Amino acids: CASRATGFYIYTF.

This clonotype was counted a few times. The V and J genes are TRBV10-3 and TRBJ2-3; perhaps TRBD2 as D (6 bases). CDR3 length: 16 amino acids. Trimming took off 0 bases at V and 2 bases at J, with 12 bases between the two ends. Germline V lookup: CDR1 ENHRY, CDR2 SYGVKD. The CDR3 nucleotides are TGTGCCATCAGTGAGTCGAGTGGCGGGGTCACAGATACGCAGTATTTT. Encoded protein: CAISESSGGVTDTQYF.

The J gene is TRBJ2-1, the V gene TRBV6-2 or TRBV6-3; 8 bases are shared with TRBD2. The CDR3 spans 15 residues. J lost 7 bases, V lost 0 bases, and 5 bases had no gene match. CDR1 is MNHEY and CDR2 is SVGEGT in the germline V gene. DNA of the CDR3: TGTGCCAGCAGTTACTCGTGGACTAGCCCTAATGAGCAGTTCTTC. As protein: CASSYSWTSPNEQFF.

V is TRBV20-1 and J is TRBJ2-3, with D perhaps TRBD2 (7 bases). From germline, CDR1 is DFQATT and CDR2 SNEGSKA (reference sequence). Trimming took off 5 bases at V and 2 bases at J, with 17 bases between the two ends. The CDR3 runs to 15 residues. The CDR3: CSADAGAGATDTQYF. CDR3 nucleotide sequence: TGCAGTGCTGACGCGGGGGCGGGTGCCACAGATACGCAGTATTTT.

The genes are TRBV21-1 and TRBJ2-5; the D call TRBD1 from the table was never checked on the DNA. TRBV21-1 is described as a pseudogene. The CDR3 contains 14 residues. The CDR3 reads CASSKVRDRETQYF. CDR3 nucleotide sequence: TGTGCCAGCAGCAAAGTCCGGGACAGGGAGACCCAGTACTTC.

This clonotype came up many times. The chain uses TRBV9 and TRBJ1-5; 7 bases agree with TRBD1. V lost 3 bases to trimming and J lost 5 bases; unmatched junction nucleotides: 8. This CDR3 spans 15 amino acids. Germline V gene sequence: CDR1 SGDLS, CDR2 YYNGEE. The chain's CDR3 is CASSADAQGYQPQHF. CDR3 nucleotide sequence: TGTGCCAGCAGCGCCGACGCACAGGGGTATCAGCCCCAGCATTTT.

This clonotype was counted many times. The genes are TRBV4-2 and TRBJ2-1; 9 nucleotides agree with TRBD2. The germline V gene encodes CDR1 LGHNA and CDR2 YNFKEQ. The ends lost 0 bases at V and 9 bases at J; junction bases unmatched: 9. CDR3 size: 16 residues. For the CDR3, the DNA is TGTGCCAGCAGCCAAGATGGGGCGGGAGGGCCGGGTGAGCAGTTCTTC. Protein sequence: CASSQDGAGGPGEQFF.

At least ten counts were recorded for this clonotype. The chain is built from TRBV10-3 and TRBJ2-1, with 11 bases identical to TRBD2. Germline V gives CDR1 ENHRY, CDR2 SYGVKD. The CDR3 runs 14 residues. Trimming at V came to 4 bases and at J to 4 bases, leaving 0 bases not matched to a gene. Here the CDR3 DNA reads TGTGCCATCAGTGGACTAGCGGGGTACAATGAGCAGTTCTTC. This translates into CAISGLAGYNEQFF.

The chain is built from TRBV5-1 and TRBJ1-5, with D tentatively TRBD1 (5 bases). CDR1 and CDR2 (germline): SGHRS, YFSETQ. Trimming cost V 4 bases and J 4 bases, with 12 bases left between them. The CDR3 is 14 amino acids. Written as DNA, the CDR3 is TGCGCCAGCAGCAAAGGGACGGAGAATCAGCCCCAGCATTTT. It codes for CASSKGTENQPQHF.

The rearrangement links TRBV16 to TRBJ2-2, with 11 bases that match TRBD2. Germline V gene sequence: CDR1 KGHSY, CDR2 FQNENV. V dropped 4 bases and J dropped 3; count of bases not matched to a gene: 4. This CDR3 is 16 amino acids long. The CDR3 protein is CASSPSGRKDTGELFF. As DNA, the CDR3 is TGTGCCAGCAGCCCTAGCGGGAGGAAGGACACCGGGGAGCTGTTTTTT. The full variable domain, rest sourced from reference TRBV16 and TRBJ2-2, is GEEVAQTPKHLVRGEGQKAKLYCAPIKGHSYVFWYQQVLKNEFKFLISFQNENVFDETGMPKERFSAKCLPNSPCSLEIQATKLEDSAVYFCASSPSGRKDTGELFFGEGSRLTVL.

This clonotype was picked up a small number of times. This chain uses TRBV5-5 with TRBJ1-4, with D possibly matching TRBD1 (6 bases). The germline V gene encodes CDR1 SGHKS and CDR2 YYEKEE (reference sequence). This CDR3 spans 14 amino acids. Trimming took off 4 bases at V and 12 bases at J, with 19 bases between the two ends. The CDR3 nucleotides are TGTGCCAGCAGCGCGAGACAGGCGGGCGGGGAACTGTTTTTT. Protein sequence: CASSARQAGGELFF.

This clonotype was counted only a few times. V gene TRBV12-3 or TRBV12-4 combines with J gene TRBJ2-1; D is perhaps TRBD1 (6 bases). The ends were cut back, 3 bases at V and 5 bases at J, with 17 bases in the middle. The CDR3 length is 16 residues. The DNA of the CDR3 is TGTGCCAGCAGTTTGGCCTCCGGGACAATGCACAATGAGCAGTTCTTC. Translation: CASSLASGTMHNEQFF.

The rearrangement uses TRBV5-6 and TRBJ1-1; TRBD1 matches at 9 bases. The V and J ends lost 3 bases and 11 bases, in that order; junction bases with no gene match: 14. Germline V gene data show CDR1 as SGHDT and CDR2 as YYEEEE. The CDR3 runs to 15 residues. CDR3: CASSSGTGLVSLAFF. The CDR3 bases are TGTGCCAGCAGCTCCGGGACAGGGCTCGTGTCTTTGGCTTTCTTT. The full variable domain, its missing parts supplied by reference TRBV5-6 and TRBJ1-1, is DAGVTQSPTHLIKTRGQQVTLRCSPKSGHDTVSWYQQALGQGPQFIFQYYEEEERQRGNFPDRFSGHQFPNYSSELNVNALLLGDSALYLCASSSGTGLVSLAFFGQGTRLTVV.

Remarks on this clonotype: Relative to the germline gene, one junction end is altered; a read error may explain this. V is TRBV28 and J is TRBJ2-7, with D tentatively TRBD1 (6 bases). Germline loops: CDR1 MDHEN, CDR2 SYDVKM. The CDR3 runs 13 residues. The CDR3 DNA follows: TGTGCCAGCAGTAAGGGACACTCCTCCGAGCAGTACTTC. Its protein product is CASSKGHSSEQYF.

This clonotype was detected many times. The chain combines TRBV24-1 with TRBJ2-7; D unclear. Per the germline V gene, CDR1 is KGHDR and CDR2 is SFDVKD. The CDR3 contains 15 residues. Trimming removed 1 base at V and 2 bases at J, with 11 bases between. CDR3 sequence reads: CATSDFRDKAYEQYV. The CDR3 DNA reads TGTGCCACCAGTGATTTCCGCGACAAGGCCTACGAGCAGTACGTC.

This clonotype was observed a few times. The V and J genes are TRBV6-1 and TRBJ1-1; D is possibly TRBD1 (5 bases). The CDR3 has 15 amino acids. Germline loops: CDR1 MNHNS, CDR2 SASEGT. The V and J ends lost 5 bases and 4 bases respectively, with 17 bases between them. The CDR3: CASSTRTKIGTEAFF. The CDR3 DNA follows: TGTGCCAGCAGTACCCGGACAAAAATTGGCACTGAAGCTTTCTTT.

The rearrangement uses TRBV12-3 or TRBV12-4 and TRBJ1-1, with a tentative D call TRBD1 (5 bases). With 4 bases removed from V and 10 bases from J, the gap between germline ends came to 22 bases. The CDR3 is 15 amino acids. This CDR3 reads CASSSSQNGKGVAFF. The CDR3 nucleotides read TGTGCCAGCAGTTCGTCCCAAAACGGGAAAGGGGTAGCTTTCTTT.

This clonotype was found a few times. CDR3 region: CASRLTGVEEQYF. The CDR3 DNA reads as TGTGCCAGCAGATTGACAGGGGTGGAGGAGCAGTACTTC. The chain uses TRBV12-3 or TRBV12-4 and TRBJ2-7, with 8 positions matching TRBD1. The CDR3 runs to 13 residues. The V and J ends lost 6 bases and 7 bases, in that order; junction bases with no gene match: 8.

V usage is TRBV5-6 and J usage is TRBJ2-5; 10 positions agree with TRBD2. The CDR3 extends over 17 amino acids. The trim removed 2 bases at V and 5 bases at J, leaving 12 bases unmatched. Germline V lookup: CDR1 SGHDT, CDR2 YYEEEE. CDR3 nucleotides: TGTGCCAGCAGCTTCCTAACGAGCGGGGGGGGAAGTGAGACCCAGTACTTC. Residues: CASSFLTSGGGSETQYF. Full variable domain (outside the CDR3, taken from reference TRBV5-6 and TRBJ2-5): DAGVTQSPTHLIKTRGQQVTLRCSPKSGHDTVSWYQQALGQGPQFIFQYYEEEERQRGNFPDRFSGHQFPNYSSELNVNALLLGDSALYLCASSFLTSGGGSETQYFGPGTRLLVL.